These T cell receptor beta chains were read from a single sample in a study of beta chain features in type 1 diabetes. Repertoires were generated with immunoSEQ multiplex PCR, while TCRdb's copy carries only in-frame clones and drops some. The sample carries about 23,000 clones, around 57% recorded once. The sample consisted of stem cell memory CD4+ T cells from blood. These receptors were taken from a man in his late teens or twenties with type 1 diabetes. Each CDR3 is given without its conserved first and last residue.

v_call cdr3_aa
TRBV28 ASSLRGTRSYEQY
TRBV28 AAYRGGRDTQY
TRBV7-2 ASSFGGGSSYNSPLH
TRBV23-1 ASSPTGWTEAF
TRBV18 ASSPMELSYNEQF
TRBV30 AFSEGQEETQY
TRBV6-1 ASSEALRADEQY
TRBV28 ASIGMTGAREQF
TRBV7-2 ASSLGGGPYEQY
TRBV5-1 ASSSRGPSSYEQY
TRBV6-5 ASRNPGQGARGYT